A single sample gave rise to the 29 T cell receptor beta chains below, sequenced in a study of cytomegalovirus exposure and HLA in healthy donors. The PCR had 60 Vbeta and 13 Jbeta primers. The protocol was immunoSEQ multiplex PCR, while the TCRdb copy is restricted to in-frame clones and leaves out a portion. The sample lists 160,000 or so clones, roughly 85% occurring once. The material sequenced was PBMCs. The origin of the receptors is a man aged 18-30 years in good health and CMV-seropositive.

Of note for this clone: Other DNA sequences in this sample translate to the same CDR3. The rearrangement joins TRBV27 to TRBJ1-2; weak D call: TRBD1 (5 bases). Trimming stripped 3 bases from V and 2 bases from J, with 7 bases between. Germline values: CDR1 MNHEY, CDR2 SMNVEV (reference sequence). This CDR3 is built from 13 residues. CDR3 loop: CASSFRANYGYTF. CDR3 nucleotides: TGTGCCAGCAGTTTCAGGGCCAACTATGGCTACACCTTC.

This chain links TRBV6-1 with TRBJ1-3; D ambiguous. CDR1 and CDR2 from the germline V gene are MNHNS and SASEGT. This CDR3 spans 15 amino acids. V lost 3 bases and J lost 0, with 9 bases in between. CDR3 nucleotides: TGTGCCAGCAGTGAGGCCTCATCCTCTGGAAACACCATATATTTT. It yields the protein CASSEASSSGNTIYF.

The J gene is TRBJ1-1, the V gene TRBV6-6, with 7 bases that match TRBD1. Germline V gives CDR1 MNHNY, CDR2 SVGAGI (reference sequence). The CDR3 runs 15 residues. Germline trimming cut 6 bases from V and 4 bases from J; bases unmatched to any gene: 11. As DNA, the CDR3 is TGTGCCAGCAGCACATCAGGGGGAGTGAGCACTGAAGCTTTCTTT. Amino acids: CASSTSGGVSTEAFF.

The chain links TRBV10-3 to TRBJ2-7; D is possibly TRBD2 (6 bases). From germline, CDR1 is ENHRY and CDR2 SYGVKD. This CDR3 region has 16 residues. The V and J ends lost 0 bases and 0 bases respectively, with 12 bases between them. CDR3: CAISESGLANSYEQYF. The CDR3 region has the DNA TGTGCCATCAGTGAGTCCGGGCTAGCGAACTCCTACGAGCAGTACTTC.

This clone turned up a few times. The chain recombines TRBV21-1 with TRBJ2-2; the D call of TRBD2 is as the table states it, not checked on the DNA. TRBV21-1 is listed as a pseudogene. The CDR3 has 15 amino acids. In DNA form, the CDR3 reads TGTGCCAGCAGCCCTAGTGGGGGGGCACCCGGGGAGCTGTTTTTT. This codes for CASSPSGGAPGELFF.

The J gene is TRBJ2-1, the V gene TRBV6-4; maybe TRBD2 (6 bases). This CDR3 comprises 13 residues. Trimming stripped 9 bases from V and 1 base from J, with 10 bases between. Germline lookup yields CDR1 MRHNA and CDR2 SNTAGT. The CDR3: CARLGSSYNEQFF. The CDR3 DNA reads TGTGCCAGACTCGGGAGTTCCTACAATGAGCAGTTCTTC.

In this sample, this clone turned up once. The chain is built from TRBV7-6 and TRBJ2-1; 9 positions agree with TRBD1. Germline assignment: CDR1 SGHVS and CDR2 FNYEAQ. Trimming cost V 0 bases and J 8 bases; bases outside gene matches: 8. This CDR3 is 16 amino acids long. This chain's CDR3 is CASSLAPGQGVDEQFF. CDR3 sequence (DNA): TGTGCCAGCAGCTTAGCGCCGGGACAGGGTGTTGATGAGCAGTTCTTC.

This chain connects TRBV5-1 to TRBJ2-5; tentatively, D is TRBD2 (7 bases). The CDR3 length is 18 residues. Trimming cost V 2 bases and J 1 base, with 21 bases left between them. The germline CDR1 and CDR2 sequences are SGHRS and YFSETQ. The chain's CDR3 is CASSLVAPGGRPQETQYF. The CDR3, as DNA: TGCGCCAGCAGCTTAGTCGCGCCCGGGGGGCGGCCCCAAGAGACCCAGTACTTC.

The rearrangement links TRBV2 to TRBJ2-5, with D possibly being TRBD2 (6 bases). CDR3 length: 18 amino acids. Looked up from germline, CDR1 is SNHLY and CDR2 is FYNNEI. V lost 6 bases, J lost 3 bases, and 26 bases lay in between. The DNA for the CDR3 is TGTGCCAGCAGCGGAAAAAAACCACTAGTGGGGGGAGAAGAGACCCAGTACTTC. Its protein is CASSGKKPLVGGEETQYF.

The chain has TRBV9 and TRBJ2-1; 8 bases match TRBD2. The CDR3 is made up of 12 amino acids. With V trimmed by 4 bases and J by 8 bases, 2 bases remained unmatched. Germline CDR1 reads SGDLS; CDR2 reads YYNGEE. CDR3 sequence: CASSRGGHEQFF. The DNA of the CDR3 is TGTGCCAGCAGCCGGGGGGGCCATGAGCAGTTCTTC.

The chain carries TRBV6-5 and TRBJ2-5, with D maybe TRBD2 (5 bases). The CDR3 totals 16 residues. Per the germline V gene, CDR1 is MNHEY and CDR2 is SVGAGI. Trimming removed 2 bases at V and 1 base at J, with 14 bases between. CDR3 nucleotides: TGTGCCAGCAGTTACGCTTCCTCGGGAAGCCAAGAGACCCAGTACTTC. It yields the protein CASSYASSGSQETQYF.

This chain uses TRBV7-9 with TRBJ1-5; D possibly corresponds to TRBD1 (6 bases). Germline lookup yields CDR1 SEHNR and CDR2 FQNEAQ (reference sequence). This CDR3 region has 14 residues. Deletions cut 5 bases from V and 7 bases from J, with 15 bases between. As DNA, the CDR3 is TGTGCCAGCAGCCATACAGGGTCTGGACAGCCCCAGCATTTT. Translation gives CASSHTGSGQPQHF. Full variable domain (remainder filled in from reference TRBV7-9 and TRBJ1-5): DTGVSQNPRHKITKRGQNVTFRCDPISEHNRLYWYRQTLGQGPEFLTYFQNEAQLEKSRLLSDRFSAERPKGSFSTLEIQRTEQGDSAMYLCASSHTGSGQPQHFGDGTRLSIL.

The V call is TRBV5-5, the J call TRBJ2-7; TRBD1 matches 7 bases. Unmatched junction bases numbered 7, after V lost 0 bases and J lost 4 bases. Looked up from germline, CDR1 is SGHKS and CDR2 is YYEKEE (reference sequence). CDR3 length: 15 residues. The CDR3 sequence is CASSLGGTVSYEQYF. The CDR3 DNA reads as TGTGCCAGCAGCTTGGGGGGGACAGTGAGTTACGAGCAGTACTTC. Combining the CDR3 with reference TRBV5-5 and TRBJ2-7 gives the whole variable domain DAGVTQSPTHLIKTRGQQVTLRCSPISGHKSVSWYQQVLGQGPQFIFQYYEKEERGRGNFPDRFSARQFPNYSSELNVNALLLGDSALYLCASSLGGTVSYEQYFGPGTRLTVT.

Concerning this clone itself: The sample has other DNA sequences that encode this CDR3 too. The chain is built from TRBV20-1 and TRBJ2-7; D is unclear. Per the germline V gene, CDR1 is DFQATT and CDR2 is SNEGSKA (reference sequence). Trimming took off 0 bases at V and 3 bases at J, with 3 bases between the two ends. This CDR3 is built from 11 residues. Here the CDR3 reads CSARDSYEQYF. The CDR3 region has the DNA TGCAGTGCTAGAGACAGCTACGAGCAGTACTTC.

V and J are TRBV10-2 and TRBJ1-1; D unresolved. This CDR3 is built from 13 residues. V was shortened by 3 bases and J by 1 base, with 6 bases between the two germline ends. CDR1 and CDR2 (germline): WSHSY, SAAADI. The chain's CDR3 is CASSDPGNTEAFF. CDR3 bases: TGCGCCAGCAGTGATCCAGGGAACACTGAAGCTTTCTTT.

The chain joins TRBV27 to TRBJ2-7; D is perhaps TRBD2 (6 bases). Trimming took 5 bases from V and 3 from J, leaving 23 bases between them. The CDR3 totals 17 residues. Looked up from germline, CDR1 is MNHEY and CDR2 is SMNVEV (reference sequence). This CDR3 is CASSKTNPGTGNYEQYF. For the CDR3, the DNA is TGTGCCAGCAGTAAAACCAATCCCGGGACTGGCAACTACGAGCAGTACTTC.

V usage is TRBV15 and J usage is TRBJ2-1, with 8 bases matching TRBD1. Germline CDR1 is LNHNV and CDR2 is YYDKDF (reference sequence). CDR3 size: 14 residues. V lost 3 bases and J lost 3; bases outside the gene matches: 1. CDR3 loop: CATSRGQVYNEQFF. For the CDR3, the DNA is TGTGCCACCAGCAGGGGACAGGTCTACAATGAGCAGTTCTTC.

The chain uses TRBV30 and TRBJ2-3, with 7 bases matching TRBD2. The V and J ends lost 0 bases and 2 bases, in that order; junction bases with no gene match: 5. Germline CDR1 reads GTSNPN; CDR2 reads SVGIG (reference sequence). The CDR3 loop spans 15 amino acids. The chain's CDR3 is CAWSVRGRATDTQYF. The CDR3 DNA reads TGTGCCTGGAGTGTACGGGGGAGGGCCACAGATACGCAGTATTTT.

The rearrangement uses TRBV4-1 and TRBJ1-4; 9 bases are a match to TRBD1. The CDR3 consists of 18 residues. Germline V gene lookup returns CDR1 MGHRA and CDR2 YSYEKL. Germline trimming cut 4 bases from V and 3 bases from J; bases unmatched to any gene: 12. The CDR3 loop is CASSPATGGARSNEKLFF. The DNA for the CDR3 is TGCGCCAGCAGCCCGGCTACAGGGGGCGCGCGCTCTAATGAAAAACTGTTTTTT.

This clone came up once. The chain combines TRBV27 with TRBJ2-3; possible D gene TRBD2, 7 bases. The CDR3 is made up of 17 amino acids. V was shortened by 3 bases and J by 2 bases, with 18 bases between the two germline ends. Germline V gene data show CDR1 as MNHEY and CDR2 as SMNVEV (reference sequence). CDR3 sequence (DNA): TGTGCCAGCAGTTTGGAAGGGTGGGGGGGCATCACAGATACGCAGTATTTT. Translated: CASSLEGWGGITDTQYF.

The V and J genes are TRBV27 and TRBJ1-5, with D perhaps matching TRBD1 (5 bases). The CDR3 is 14 residues long. With 5 bases removed from V and 5 bases from J, the gap between germline ends came to 13 bases. CDR1 and CDR2 from the germline V gene are MNHEY and SMNVEV (reference sequence). The CDR3 spells CASSPLRGDQPQHF. Written as DNA, the CDR3 is TGTGCCAGCAGTCCCCTCCGGGGGGATCAGCCCCAGCATTTT.

The V gene is TRBV10-3, the J gene TRBJ1-2; maybe TRBD1 (5 bases). CDR1 and CDR2 (germline): ENHRY, SYGVKD. The CDR3 loop spans 14 amino acids. V was clipped by 3 bases and J by 0 bases, with 8 bases between them. The CDR3 DNA sequence: TGTGCCATCAGTGACAGGGCCACTAACTATGGCTACACCTTC. Translation gives CAISDRATNYGYTF.

The genes are TRBV4-1 and TRBJ2-3; D is perhaps TRBD2 (6 bases). The CDR3 is 16 residues long. The germline V gene has CDR1 MGHRA and CDR2 YSYEKL. V lost 1 base and J 5 bases, leaving 16 bases between the germline ends. CDR3 nucleotide sequence: TGCGCCAGCAGCCAAGGTCTGGGCGGGATATTAGATACGCAGTATTTT. The encoded protein is CASSQGLGGILDTQYF.

This clone has a single count. The J gene is TRBJ2-1, the V gene TRBV19; D possibly corresponds to TRBD2 (6 bases). CDR3 length: 11 residues. Trimming pared 9 bases from V and 10 bases from J, leaving 13 bases between. The germline V gene has CDR1 LNHDA and CDR2 SQIVND (reference sequence). CDR3 loop: CASTDGGEQFF. CDR3 nucleotides: TGTGCCAGCACGGACGGAGGGGAGCAGTTCTTC.

The rearrangement links TRBV4-1 to TRBJ2-3, with a weak D call TRBD2 (6 bases). The CDR3 has 16 amino acids. From germline, CDR1 is MGHRA and CDR2 YSYEKL. Trimming took 3 bases from V and 4 from J, leaving 17 bases between them. Here the CDR3 reads CASSQPAGRGADTQYF. As DNA, the CDR3 is TGCGCCAGCAGCCAGCCCGCCGGGCGGGGAGCAGATACGCAGTATTTT.

Only a few counts were recorded for this clone. The V call is TRBV28, the J call TRBJ2-3; the D is unclear. The V gene's germline CDR1 is MDHEN and CDR2 SYDVKM. This CDR3 is built from 10 residues. V was pared by 6 bases and J by 4 bases, with 2 bases between. The CDR3, as DNA: TGTGCCAGCAGCTCAGATACGCAGTATTTT. Residues: CASSSDTQYF.

This clone was found a few times. The chain employs TRBV5-1 and TRBJ1-1; D is undetermined. Germline CDR1 is SGHRS and CDR2 is YFSETQ. Trimming left V 3 bases short and J 10 bases short, with 16 bases between. The CDR3 is 13 amino acids. The DNA for the CDR3 is TGCGCCAGCAGCTCAAGCGGGTGGCTTGGAGCTTTCTTT. Encoded protein: CASSSSGWLGAFF.

This clone was counted between two and nine times. V is TRBV7-2 and J is TRBJ2-7, with TRBD1 matching 8 bases. J was trimmed by 0 bases and V by 6 bases; bases with no gene match: 7. CDR3 length equals 15 residues. Germline V CDR1 and CDR2: SGHTA, FQGNSA. The CDR3 sequence: CASRIDRGFSYEQYF. In DNA, the CDR3 is TGTGCCAGCAGGATTGACAGGGGATTCTCCTACGAGCAGTACTTC.

J is TRBJ1-1 and V is TRBV7-3; no definite D call. The CDR3 spans 13 residues. Between the trimmed V and J ends, which lost 2 bases and 0 bases, there was a span of 4 bases. The germline V gene has CDR1 SGHTA and CDR2 FQGTGA. DNA for the CDR3: TGTGCCAGCAGCTTATCAGTGAACACTGAAGCTTTCTTT. Its protein product is CASSLSVNTEAFF.